This T cell receptor (beta chain) was identified during a study of PD-1 blockade in mismatch repair-deficient tumors. Study-wide context: All were previously treated, progressing patients with over 9 mismatch repair-deficient cancer types.

The V end lost 6 bases, the J end lost 10 bases, and 19 bases lay between the germline ends. Looked up from germline, CDR1 is MNHEY and CDR2 is SVGAGI. This CDR3 contains 14 residues. This clone was counted only a few times. The antigen is undetermined. Study-wide findings and caveats: Tumor-resident clones, often absent from pretreatment blood, expanded after pembrolizumab and then contracted.

Measured with immunoSEQ multiplex PCR; TCRdb has only the in-frame clones, and not every one. In the table there are approximately 25,000 clones, approximately 83% of which are singletons. A few pembrolizumab responders had their TCRs sequenced. The input for sequencing was peripheral blood, taken 12 weeks after starting pembrolizumab. The source of this sequence is an adult with mismatch repair-deficient cancer. The chain has TRBV6-5 and TRBJ2-1, with D perhaps matching TRBD1 (6 bases). The CDR3 loop reads CASRWTARDFEQFF. DNA of the CDR3: TGTGCCAGCAGATGGACAGCCCGTGACTTCGAGCAGTTCTTC.